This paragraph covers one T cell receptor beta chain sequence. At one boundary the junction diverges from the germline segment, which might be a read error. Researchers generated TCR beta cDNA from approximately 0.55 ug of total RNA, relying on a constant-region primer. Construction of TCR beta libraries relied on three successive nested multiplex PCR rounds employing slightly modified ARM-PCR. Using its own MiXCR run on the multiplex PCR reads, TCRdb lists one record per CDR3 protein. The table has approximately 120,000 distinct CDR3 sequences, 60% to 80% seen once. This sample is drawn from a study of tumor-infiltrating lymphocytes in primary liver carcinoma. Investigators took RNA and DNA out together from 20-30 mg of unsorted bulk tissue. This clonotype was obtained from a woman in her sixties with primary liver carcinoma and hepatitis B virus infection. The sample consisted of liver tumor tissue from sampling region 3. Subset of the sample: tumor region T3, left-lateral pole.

CDR3 loop: CANRGSGTGESPLHF. The CDR3 region has the DNA TGTGCCAACAGGGGTTCCGGGACAGGGGAATCACCCCTCCACTTC. The chain uses TRBV7-9 and TRBJ1-6, with TRBD1 matching 10 bases. Germline V gives CDR1 SEHNR, CDR2 FQNEAQ (reference sequence). The CDR3 has 15 residues.